These 5 T cell receptor beta chains were all obtained from the same sample, sequenced in a study of blood T cell repertoires in COVID-19 (TCRdb year 2020). The library was produced with the immunoSEQ multiplex PCR assay. TCRdb holds this immuneACCESS table with in-frame rearrangements only. Some clones are missing; in checked studies, unresolved V genes explain under half, and the rest has no known cause. The sample profile shows some 120,000 clones; 80% to 85% of them were found once. The ten top clones hold 9.5% to 15% of the sample. The sequenced sample consisted of peripheral blood. These receptors came from a woman between 25 and 40 years old who had recovered from COVID-19.

V is TRBV7-6 and J is TRBJ1-1; TRBD1 might be the D (5 bases). The germline CDR1 and CDR2 sequences are SGHVS and FNYEAQ. CDR3 size: 11 residues. Trimming took off 6 bases at V and 8 bases at J, with 10 bases between the two ends. CDR3 protein: CASREGTEAFF. CDR3 sequence (DNA): TGTGCCAGCAGGGAGGGGACGGAAGCTTTCTTT.

The chain combines TRBV12-3 or TRBV12-4 with TRBJ1-3, with D possibly being TRBD1 (5 bases). V was cut by 10 bases and J by 10 bases, with 14 bases left in between. This CDR3 is built from 11 residues. The chain's CDR3 is CATDGGGTIYF. CDR3 nucleotide sequence: TGTGCCACCGACGGGGGGGGGACCATATATTTT.

The chain employs TRBV7-3 and TRBJ2-1; possible D gene TRBD1, 6 bases. Per germline, CDR1 SGHTA and CDR2 FQGTGA. This CDR3 region has 15 residues. Trimming left V 2 bases short and J 7 bases short, with 15 bases between. CDR3 coding DNA: TGTGCCAGCAGCTTACGGGGACACGGTTTGAATGAGCAGTTCTTC. This gives the protein CASSLRGHGLNEQFF. Looking up the rest from reference TRBV7-3 and TRBJ2-1 gives the full variable domain: GAGVSQTPSNKVTEKGKYVELRCDPISGHTALYWYRQSLGQGPEFLIYFQGTGAADDSGLPNDRFFAVRPEGSVSTLKIQRTERGDSAVYLCASSLRGHGLNEQFFGPGTRLTVL.

V gene TRBV27 combines with J gene TRBJ1-2; the D gene is possibly TRBD1 (6 bases). The CDR3 consists of 14 residues. Germline V CDR1 and CDR2: MNHEY, SMNVEV (reference sequence). The V gene lost 2 bases and the J gene lost 5 bases, with 12 bases spanning the gap. CDR3 coding DNA: TGTGCCAGCAGTTTACAGGGGTCTTGGTATGGCTACACCTTC. Encoded protein: CASSLQGSWYGYTF.

The chain has TRBV27 and TRBJ1-5, with 10 bases identical to TRBD1. V shed 2 bases and J 7 bases; nucleotides not matched to a gene: 5. CDR3 size: 15 residues. Germline CDR1 and CDR2: MNHEY and SMNVEV (reference sequence). The CDR3 spells CASSLQTGGGQPQHF. The DNA of the CDR3 is TGTGCCAGCAGTTTACAGACAGGGGGCGGGCAGCCCCAGCATTTT.